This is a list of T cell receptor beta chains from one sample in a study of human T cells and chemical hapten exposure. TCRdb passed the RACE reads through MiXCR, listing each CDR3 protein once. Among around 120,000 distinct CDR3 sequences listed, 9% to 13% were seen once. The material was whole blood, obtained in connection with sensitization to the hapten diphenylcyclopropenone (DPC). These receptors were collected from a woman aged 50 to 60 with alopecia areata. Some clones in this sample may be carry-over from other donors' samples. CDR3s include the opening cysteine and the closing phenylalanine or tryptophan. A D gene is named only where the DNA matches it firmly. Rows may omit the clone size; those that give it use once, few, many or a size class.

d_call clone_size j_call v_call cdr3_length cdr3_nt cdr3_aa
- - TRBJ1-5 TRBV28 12 TGTGCCAGCAGCTCAATCTATCAGCCCCAGCATTTT CASSSIYQPQHF
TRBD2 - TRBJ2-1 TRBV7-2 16 TGTGCCAGCAGCTCTAGGACTAGCGGCCCTAGCAATGAGCAGTTCTTC CASSSRTSGPSNEQFF
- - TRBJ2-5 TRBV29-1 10 TGCAGCGGTACGGAAGAGACCCAGTACTTC CSGTEETQYF
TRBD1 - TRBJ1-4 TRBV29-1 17 TGCAGCGGCCTCGCCCGGGACAGGGGGCTTGTTAATGAAAAACTGTTTTTT CSGLARDRGLVNEKLFF
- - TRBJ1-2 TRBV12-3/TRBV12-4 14 TGTGCCAGCAGCCTCACGGGGGGGGGCTATGGCTACACCTTC CASSLTGGGYGYTF
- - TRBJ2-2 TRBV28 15 TGTGCCAGCAGCGGGCGGTACTTGGACACCGGGGAGCTGTTTTTT CASSGRYLDTGELFF
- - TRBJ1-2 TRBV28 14 TGTGCCAGCAGTTCCCCGACAACCCCGGGGGGCTACACCTTC CASSSPTTPGGYTF
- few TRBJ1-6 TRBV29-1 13 TGCAGCGTTTCCCCCGGTGACAATTCACCCCTCCACTTT CSVSPGDNSPLHF
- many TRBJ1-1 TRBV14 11 TGTGCCAGCAGGGCGGGACCTGAAGCTTTCTTT CASRAGPEAFF
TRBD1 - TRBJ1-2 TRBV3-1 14 TGTGCCAGCAGGCGACAGACAGGGAAAGATGGCTACACCTTC CASRRQTGKDGYTF
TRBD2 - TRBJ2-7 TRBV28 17 TGTGCCAGCCCCCCCGGGACTAGCGGGAGGAGCTCCTACGAGCAGTACTTC CASPPGTSGRSSYEQYF
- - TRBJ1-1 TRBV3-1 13 TGTGCCAGCAGCCAAGAAAGCGGGGGGCAAGCTTTCTTT CASSQESGGQAFF
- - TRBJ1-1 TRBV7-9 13 TGTGCCAGCAGCCGTAGATATGATACTGAAGCTTTCTTT CASSRRYDTEAFF
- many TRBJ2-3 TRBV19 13 TGTGCCAGTACCTTAAACAGGGCCGATACGCAGTATTTT CASTLNRADTQYF
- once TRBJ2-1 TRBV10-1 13 TGCGCCAGTTCCCCAGGCGACCGAGCGGGGCAGTTCTTC CASSPGDRAGQFF
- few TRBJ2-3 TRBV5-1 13 TGCGCCAGCAGCTTGATCACTGTAGATACGCAGTATTTT CASSLITVDTQYF
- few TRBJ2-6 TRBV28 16 TGTGCCAGCAGGAGAGACAGCATCTCTGGGGCCAACGTCCTGACTTTC CASRRDSISGANVLTF